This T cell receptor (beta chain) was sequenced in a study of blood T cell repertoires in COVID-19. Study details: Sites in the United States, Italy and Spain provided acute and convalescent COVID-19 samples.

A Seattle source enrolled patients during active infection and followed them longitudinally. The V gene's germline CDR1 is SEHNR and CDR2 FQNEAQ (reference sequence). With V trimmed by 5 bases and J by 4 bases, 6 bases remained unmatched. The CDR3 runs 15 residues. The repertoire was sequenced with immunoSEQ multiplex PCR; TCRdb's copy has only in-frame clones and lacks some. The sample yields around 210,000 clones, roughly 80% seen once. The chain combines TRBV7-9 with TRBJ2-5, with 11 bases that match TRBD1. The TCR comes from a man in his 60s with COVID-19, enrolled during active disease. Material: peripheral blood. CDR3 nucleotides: TGTGCCAGCAGCGCTCCGGGACAGGGGGTAGAGACCCAGTACTTC. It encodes CASSAPGQGVETQYF. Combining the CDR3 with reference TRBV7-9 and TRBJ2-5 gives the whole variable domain DTGVSQNPRHKITKRGQNVTFRCDPISEHNRLYWYRQTLGQGPEFLTYFQNEAQLEKSRLLSDRFSAERPKGSFSTLEIQRTEQGDSAMYLCASSAPGQGVETQYFGPGTRLLVL.